This T cell receptor (beta chain) originates from a study of T cell repertoires in cytomegalovirus infection. The CDR3 length is 19 residues. V was pared by 4 bases and J by 0 bases, with 12 bases of the junction left unmatched. CDR1 SGHDN and CDR2 FVKESK come from the germline V gene. From the reads, TCRdb called clonotypes with MiXCR, one entry per CDR3 protein. In the table there are 130,000 or so distinct CDR3 sequences, about 6.1% of which are singletons. The chain carries TRBV14 and TRBJ2-2; 9 bases line up with TRBD1. The clonotype originates from a human donor in good health (CMV status not recorded). Some clones in this sample may be carry-over from other donors' samples. Sequences were obtained from PBMCs. In DNA, the CDR3 is TGTGCCAGCAGCCGGGAAAGATGGGGACAGGGCCCGAACACCGGGGAGCTGTTTTTT. Translated, it gives CASSRERWGQGPNTGELFF.